A single sample is the source of the 7 T cell receptor beta chains below, sequenced in a study of PD-1 and CTLA-4 blockade in melanoma. Using immunoSEQ multiplex PCR, the repertoire was profiled, and TCRdb retains in-frame clones only, with some absent. The sample holds approximately 7,200 clones; around 80% are singletons and the top ten take less than 40%. The starting material was CD8+ T cells from peripheral blood, obtained before anti-PD-1 treatment. The receptors derive from a human donor with melanoma.

The CDR3 DNA sequence: TGCGCCAGCAGCCAGCCACGGGACAGGGACCGCCGGGACACTGAAGCTTTCTTT. Translated: CASSQPRDRDRRDTEAFF. The genes are TRBV4-1 and TRBJ1-1, with TRBD1 matching 9 bases. The V segment lost 3 bases and the J segment 3 bases; nucleotides outside the gene matches: 14. The CDR3 has 18 residues. Germline assignment: CDR1 MGHRA and CDR2 YSYEKL.

J is TRBJ1-2 and V is TRBV27, with 8 bases fitting TRBD1. The CDR3 contains 15 residues. V dropped 2 bases and J dropped 6; count of bases not matched to a gene: 8. CDR1 is MNHEY and CDR2 is SMNVEV in the germline V gene (reference sequence). CDR3 sequence: CASSLKGDRPHGYTF. The CDR3 coding sequence is TGTGCCAGCAGTTTAAAGGGGGACAGGCCTCATGGCTACACCTTC.

This clone is labeled as medium-sized. The chain combines TRBV19 with TRBJ1-2; TRBD1 matches 8 bases. J was trimmed by 2 bases and V by 6 bases; bases with no gene match: 5. The V gene's germline CDR1 is LNHDA and CDR2 SQIVND (reference sequence). The length of the CDR3 is 14 residues. The CDR3 region has the DNA TGTGCCAGTAGGGGGACAGGCTTGAACTATGGCTACACCTTC. Translation: CASRGTGLNYGYTF.

V gene TRBV7-9 combines with J gene TRBJ2-1, with no clear D. V lost 1 base and J lost 0, with 13 bases in between. The CDR3 length is 17 residues. Germline CDR1 SEHNR, CDR2 FQNEAQ (reference sequence). The CDR3 nucleotides read TGTGCCAGCAGCTTAGATGGCCCACGAGGCTCCTACAATGAGCAGTTCTTC. Translation gives CASSLDGPRGSYNEQFF. Variable domain in full (rest from reference TRBV7-9 and TRBJ2-1): DTGVSQNPRHKITKRGQNVTFRCDPISEHNRLYWYRQTLGQGPEFLTYFQNEAQLEKSRLLSDRFSAERPKGSFSTLEIQRTEQGDSAMYLCASSLDGPRGSYNEQFFGPGTRLTVL.

The chain is built from TRBV5-5 and TRBJ2-2; D may be TRBD1 or TRBD2 (5 bases each). CDR3 length equals 13 residues. CDR1 is SGHKS, CDR2 YYEKEE, per germline (reference sequence). Between the trimmed V and J ends, which lost 0 bases and 7 bases, there was a span of 7 bases. As DNA, the CDR3 is TGTGCCAGCAGCTTGGAGGGGAGCGGGGAGCTGTTTTTT. Its protein is CASSLEGSGELFF.

This chain connects TRBV7-8 to TRBJ2-3; a possible D gene is TRBD2 (5 bases). With 6 bases removed from V and 8 bases from J, the gap between germline ends came to 21 bases. Germline CDR1 is SGHVS and CDR2 is FQNEAQ. This CDR3 spans 15 amino acids. CDR3 sequence reads: CASSPEAGMAGTQYF. Here the CDR3 DNA reads TGTGCCAGCAGTCCCGAGGCAGGAATGGCGGGTACGCAGTATTTT. The full variable domain, its missing parts supplied by reference TRBV7-8 and TRBJ2-3, is GAGVSQSPRYKVAKRGQDVALRCDPISGHVSLFWYQQALGQGPEFLTYFQNEAQLDKSGLPSDRFFAERPEGSVSTLKIQRTQQEDSAVYLCASSPEAGMAGTQYFGPGTRLTVL.

The chain has TRBV20-1 and TRBJ2-6; D is unresolved. The CDR3 is 14 residues long. V lost 3 bases, J lost 0 bases, and 6 bases lay in between. Per the germline V gene, CDR1 is DFQATT and CDR2 is SNEGSKA (reference sequence). The CDR3 is CSASSDSGANVLTF. For the CDR3, the DNA is TGCAGTGCTAGTTCTGACTCTGGGGCCAACGTCCTGACTTTC.